This T cell receptor (beta chain) was sequenced for a study of CD8+CD57+ T cells in acquired aplastic anemia. Overall study results and limits: Under 35 was the count of CD8+ CDR3 sequences that patients shared with controls. Statistical testing detected no significant gap in CD8+ Simpson's diversity between patients and controls.

Both TCR beta VDJ combination and CDR3 sequence profiling were carried out. Genomic DNA was the template for this profiling. Each CDR3 protein gets one entry after TCRdb re-called the reads with MiXCR. This sample yields about 160,000 distinct CDR3 sequences, of which approximately 44% are seen a single time; 1.1% belongs to the top ten. Only a few counts were recorded for this clonotype. The antigen is unknown. Germline V CDR1 and CDR2: LNHDA, SQIVND (reference sequence). J gave up 4 bases and V 2 bases, and 6 bases lay outside the gene matches. The CDR3 sequence is 15 residues long. Sequencing used sorted CD4+, CD8+, or CD8+CD57+ T cells (not recorded which) from PBMCs. The sequence was collected from a human donor in good health. The chain couples TRBV19 to TRBJ1-2; 8 bases align to TRBD1. CDR3 in amino acids: CASSILQGGIYGYTF. The CDR3, as DNA: TGTGCCAGTAGTATATTACAGGGGGGGATCTATGGCTACACCTTC.